This is a list of T cell receptor beta chains from one sample in a study of T cells in Graves' hyperthyroidism and ophthalmopathy. One entry per CDR3 protein, called by TCRdb with MiXCR from the multiplex PCR reads. The sample holds about 370,000 distinct CDR3 sequences, 13% to 15% seen once. What was sequenced was blood. These receptors all stem from a woman aged 55 to 70 with Graves' ophthalmopathy. Each CDR3 is given with its conserved first and last residue. A D gene is named only where the DNA matches it firmly. For some rows the clone size is stated as once, few or many, or as a class when expanded; others skip it.

abundance	v_gene	d_gene	j_gene	CDR3aa	CDR3nt
few	TRBV14	TRBD2	TRBJ2-7	CASSRYGTSAYEQYF	TGTGCCAGCAGCCGGTACGGGACTAGCGCGTACGAGCAGTACTTC
many	TRBV24-1	-	TRBJ2-2	CATSDPGASNTGELFF	TGTGCCACCAGTGATCCAGGGGCGTCGAACACCGGGGAGCTGTTTTTT
many	TRBV7-4	-	TRBJ2-1	CASRRGGPNEQFF	TGTGCCAGCCGCCGAGGAGGGCCGAATGAGCAGTTCTTC
many	TRBV20-1	TRBD1	TRBJ1-5	CSATTTGYQPQHF	TGCAGTGCTACCACGACAGGGTACCAGCCCCAGCATTTT
-	TRBV7-2	TRBD2	TRBJ2-3	CASSPGLAGSRDTDTQYF	TGTGCCAGCAGCCCAGGACTAGCGGGAAGCCGGGACACAGATACGCAGTATTTT
many	TRBV7-9	TRBD2	TRBJ2-1	CASSPRRGSGSYNEQFF	TGTGCCAGCAGCCCCCGAAGGGGTAGCGGGAGCTACAATGAGCAGTTCTTC
many	TRBV2	-	TRBJ2-3	CASSGSGLNTDTQYF	TGTGCCAGCAGTGGGTCCGGACTGAACACAGATACGCAGTATTTT
many	TRBV28	TRBD2	TRBJ2-5	CASRMAGGGGSETQYF	TGTGCCAGCAGAATGGCGGGAGGGGGGGGGTCGGAGACCCAGTACTTC
many	TRBV29-1	TRBD1	TRBJ2-3	CSAPRTGVSTDTQYF	TGCAGCGCTCCCCGGACAGGTGTCAGCACAGATACGCAGTATTTT
many	TRBV2	TRBD2	TRBJ2-5	CASSRNSGRAETQYF	TGTGCCAGCAGCCGAAATAGCGGGAGGGCCGAGACCCAGTACTTC
few	TRBV19	-	TRBJ1-5	CASSFLNQPQHF	TGTGCCAGTAGTTTCCTTAATCAGCCCCAGCATTTT
many	TRBV7-3	-	TRBJ2-1	CASSSNDNEQFF	TGTGCCAGCAGCTCCAATGATAATGAGCAGTTCTTC
many	TRBV10-2	-	TRBJ2-7	CASRDWAHEQYF	TGCGCCAGCAGAGACTGGGCGCACGAGCAGTACTTC
-	TRBV6-1	-	TRBJ2-5	CASSARTGGGLQETQYF	TGTGCCAGCAGTGCCAGAACGGGCGGAGGGCTGCAAGAGACCCAGTACTTC
few	TRBV27	TRBD2	TRBJ2-3	CASRQKPGGSVTDTQYF	TGTGCCAGCAGACAAAAACCCGGGGGGTCTGTCACAGATACGCAGTATTTT
many	TRBV20-1	TRBD2	TRBJ2-1	CSAIRTSGSLDEQFF	TGCAGTGCTATACGGACTAGCGGGAGTTTGGATGAGCAGTTCTTC
few	TRBV7-9	TRBD1	TRBJ2-5	CASSQAGDRGWETQYF	TGTGCCAGCAGCCAAGCGGGGGACAGGGGATGGGAGACCCAGTACTTC
many	TRBV20-1	TRBD2	TRBJ2-7	CSAEATSGGSSYEQYF	TGCAGTGCTGAGGCTACTAGCGGGGGTAGCTCCTACGAGCAGTACTTC
-	TRBV4-1	TRBD1	TRBJ2-7	CASSQVTPGQGVAYEQYF	TGCGCCAGCAGCCAAGTGACCCCGGGACAGGGGGTAGCCTACGAGCAGTACTTC
-	TRBV19	-	TRBJ2-7	CASSSGHAYEQYF	TGTGCCAGTAGTTCGGGACATGCCTACGAGCAGTACTTC
-	TRBV12-3/TRBV12-4	-	TRBJ1-5	CASSLAAGGAPHF	TGTGCCAGCAGTTTGGCGGCGGGGGGGGCGCCTCATTTT
few	TRBV12-5	-	TRBJ2-1	CASGPLTGSSYNEQFF	TGTGCTAGTGGCCCTTTAACGGGCAGCTCCTACAATGAGCAGTTCTTC
-	TRBV15	-	TRBJ1-1	CATSIPDGTEAFF	TGTGCCACCAGCATCCCGGATGGAACTGAAGCTTTCTTT
-	TRBV28	-	TRBJ2-7	CASSFARRSEQYF	TGTGCCAGCAGTTTCGCCCGGCGGAGCGAGCAGTACTTC
many	TRBV2	-	TRBJ1-1	CASRVGNTEAFF	TGTGCCTCCAGGGTTGGGAACACTGAAGCTTTCTTT
-	TRBV5-4	TRBD2	TRBJ2-7	CASSPLAGGSSYEQYF	TGTGCCAGCAGCCCCCTAGCGGGAGGTTCCTCCTACGAGCAGTACTTC
many	TRBV29-1	-	TRBJ2-7	CSVRQPQTGYEQYF	TGCAGCGTCAGACAGCCCCAAACAGGGTACGAGCAGTACTTC
many	TRBV28	TRBD2	TRBJ2-3	CASRNSGSTDTQYF	TGTGCCAGCAGAAATAGCGGGAGCACAGATACGCAGTATTTT
-	TRBV19	TRBD1	TRBJ2-5	CASSMGRQGADRGTQYF	TGTGCCAGTAGTATGGGGCGACAGGGGGCGGACCGGGGGACCCAGTACTTC
many	TRBV15	-	TRBJ2-2	CATSLRGANTGELFF	TGTGCCACCAGCTTAAGGGGTGCGAACACCGGGGAGCTGTTTTTT
few	TRBV12-3/TRBV12-4	-	TRBJ1-1	CASRGFRGTEAFF	TGTGCCAGCAGGGGGTTTCGGGGCACTGAAGCTTTCTTT
many	TRBV5-1	-	TRBJ2-1	CASSFGTDYNEQFF	TGTGCCAGCAGCTTCGGGACGGACTACAATGAGCAGTTCTTC
few	TRBV15	-	TRBJ1-5	CATSRDRRNNQPQHF	TGTGCCACCAGCAGAGATCGGAGGAACAATCAGCCCCAGCATTTT
-	TRBV18	TRBD1	TRBJ2-5	CASSPQGARRWYF	TGTGCCAGCTCACCCCAGGGGGCGAGACGGTGGTACTTC
many	TRBV12-3/TRBV12-4	TRBD2	TRBJ2-1	CASSSGLAGAGEQFF	TGTGCCAGCAGCTCCGGACTAGCGGGAGCAGGTGAGCAGTTCTTC
many	TRBV2	TRBD1	TRBJ1-1	CASRDRGRAEAFF	TGTGCCAGCAGGGACAGGGGCCGGGCTGAAGCTTTCTTT
many	TRBV11-1	-	TRBJ2-7	CASSLGKGSGFYEQYF	TGTGCCAGCAGCTTAGGTAAAGGATCGGGATTCTACGAGCAGTACTTC
many	TRBV24-1	-	TRBJ2-1	CATSDLGHSYNEQFF	TGTGCCACCAGTGACCTCGGACACTCCTACAATGAGCAGTTCTTC
-	TRBV20-1	TRBD2	TRBJ2-5	CSASPAGGGTSGVPETQYF	TGCAGTGCTAGTCCGGCGGGTGGTGGGACTAGCGGGGTACCAGAGACCCAGTACTTC
-	TRBV27	TRBD2	TRBJ2-7	CASSPGLAGGGGEQYF	TGTGCCAGCAGTCCGGGACTAGCGGGGGGAGGGGGAGAGCAGTACTTC
many	TRBV5-1	-	TRBJ2-7	CASSARDTYYEQYF	TGCGCCAGCAGCGCACGGGACACCTACTACGAGCAGTACTTC
many	TRBV11-2	-	TRBJ2-3	CASSLGVGPSTDTQYF	TGTGCCAGCAGCTTAGGGGTGGGCCCTAGCACAGATACGCAGTATTTT
few	TRBV11-2	-	TRBJ2-7	CASSDYPPYEQCF	TGTGCCAGCTCGGACTATCCCCCCTACGAGCAGTGCTTC
-	TRBV9	TRBD1	TRBJ2-2	CASSVGGTGNTGELFF	TGTGCCAGCAGCGTAGGAGGGACAGGGAACACCGGGGAGCTGTTTTTT
-	TRBV29-1	-	TRBJ2-2	CSVLTGRTGELFF	TGCAGCGTCCTAACGGGGAGGACCGGGGAGCTGTTTTTT
many	TRBV30	TRBD1	TRBJ2-7	CAWSPGTGTWEQYF	TGTGCCTGGAGTCCGGGGACAGGGACCTGGGAGCAGTACTTC
few	TRBV19	-	TRBJ1-1	CASSTDRFLNTEAFF	TGTGCCAGTAGTACCGACAGGTTTTTGAACACTGAAGCTTTCTTT
many	TRBV2	-	TRBJ2-7	CASSENLAETYEQYF	TGTGCCAGCAGTGAGAATCTGGCGGAAACCTACGAGCAGTACTTC
few	TRBV30	-	TRBJ2-2	CAWSWQGLGELFF	TGTGCCTGGAGTTGGCAGGGTTTGGGGGAGCTGTTTTTT
-	TRBV6-1	-	TRBJ1-1	CASSADSGTEAFF	TGTGCCAGCAGTGCAGACAGTGGCACTGAAGCTTTCTTT
many	TRBV12-3/TRBV12-4	TRBD1	TRBJ1-1	CASSLEQGSDEAFF	TGTGCCAGCAGTTTAGAACAGGGGTCTGATGAAGCTTTCTTT